A single sample is the source of the 18 T cell receptor beta chains below, sequenced in a study of early T cells in non-severe SARS-CoV-2 infection. TCRdb re-called the 5' RACE reads through MiXCR, storing one row per CDR3 protein. The sample has about 50,000 distinct CDR3 sequences; about 13% are singletons. Sequencing used whole blood. The receptor set was obtained from an adult who was a healthcare worker with PCR-confirmed SARS-CoV-2 infection or an uninfected control (not recorded which).

This clonotype was counted ten times or more. V and J are TRBV24-1 and TRBJ1-2; unclear D gene. This CDR3 is built from 13 residues. V lost 12 bases and J 3 bases, leaving 16 bases between the germline ends. Germline-derived CDR1 and CDR2 are KGHDR and SFDVKD. The CDR3 sequence is CASRPGEDYGYTF. The CDR3 DNA reads TGTGCCTCCCGACCAGGAGAGGACTATGGCTACACCTTC.

Concerning this clonotype: This may be a read error, as it is one base from a much larger clone. Given the absence of the conserved phenylalanine or tryptophan at the CDR3 end, a read error is likely. J is TRBJ2-1 and V is TRBV6-6; 7 nucleotides agree with TRBD1. Germline V gene sequence: CDR1 MNHNY, CDR2 SVGAGI (reference sequence). This CDR3 comprises 13 residues. V was pared by 6 bases and J by 6 bases, with 5 bases of the junction left unmatched. The CDR3 loop reads CASRLRDSNEQFS. The CDR3 DNA reads TGTGCCAGCAGACTCCGGGACAGCAATGAGCAGTTCTCC.

In its sample, this clonotype was seen a few times. The rearrangement links TRBV18 to TRBJ1-5; D ambiguous. The germline gives CDR1 KGHSH, CDR2 LQKENI. The CDR3 is made up of 12 amino acids. Trimming took 2 bases from V and 12 from J, leaving 11 bases between them. The CDR3 reads CASSPGTRHQHF. CDR3 in DNA: TGTGCCAGCTCACCAGGCACCCGGCACCAGCATTTT.

The chain uses TRBV20-1 and TRBJ2-7, with D hard to call. The CDR3 covers 10 residues. Germline CDR1 and CDR2: DFQATT and SNEGSKA (reference sequence). The V and J ends lost 6 bases and 2 bases respectively, with 5 bases between them. The DNA of the CDR3 is TGCAGTGCCGGCACCTACGAGCAGTACTTC. Translating it yields CSAGTYEQYF.

The chain combines TRBV13 with TRBJ2-3, with 12 bases lining up with TRBD2. Germline assignment: CDR1 PRHDT and CDR2 FYEKMQ (reference sequence). The CDR3 has 21 amino acids. After removal of 1 base from V and 0 bases from J, the junction contained 14 bases not matched to a gene. CDR3 protein: CASSLDLLAGGPWTSTDTQYF. As DNA, the CDR3 is TGTGCCAGCAGCTTAGACTTGCTAGCGGGAGGGCCTTGGACTAGCACAGATACGCAGTATTTT.

This clonotype was counted between two and nine times. This chain joins TRBV9 and TRBJ2-7, with 7 bases matching TRBD1. Germline trimming cut 4 bases from V and 2 bases from J; bases unmatched to any gene: 6. The CDR3 contains 14 residues. Germline values: CDR1 SGDLS, CDR2 YYNGEE. CDR3 residues: CASSPRTGAYEQYF. CDR3 bases: TGTGCCAGCAGCCCACGGACAGGTGCCTACGAGCAGTACTTC.

This clonotype showed up many times. The CDR3 DNA follows: TGTGCCAGCAGTCCGAATCTGGGACAGGGCCGAGCCTCTTCACCCCTCCACTTT. Encoded protein: CASSPNLGQGRASSPLHF. The chain employs TRBV6-5 and TRBJ1-6, with 9 bases that match TRBD1. V was pared by 5 bases and J by 9 bases, with 17 bases of the junction left unmatched. Germline V lookup: CDR1 MNHEY, CDR2 SVGAGI. This CDR3 region has 18 residues.

This rearrangement joins TRBV3-1 to TRBJ2-7; no definite D call. V was pared by 1 base and J by 2 bases, with 9 bases between. This CDR3 is 14 amino acids long. Germline V gene lookup returns CDR1 LGHDT and CDR2 YNNKEL (reference sequence). This chain's CDR3 is CASSQGYSPYEQYF. The CDR3, as DNA: TGTGCCAGCAGCCAAGGGTACAGTCCCTACGAGCAGTACTTC.

This chain joins TRBV6-1 and TRBJ2-2, with 10 bases aligning to TRBD2. CDR3 length: 15 residues. V dropped 9 bases and J dropped 1; count of bases not matched to a gene: 5. Germline V gene data show CDR1 as MNHNS and CDR2 as SASEGT. CDR3: CASTRLAGNTGELFF. Written as DNA, the CDR3 is TGTGCCAGTACCAGACTAGCGGGGAACACCGGGGAGCTGTTTTTT.

This clonotype was counted at least ten times. The chain employs TRBV2 and TRBJ2-1; TRBD2 matches at 8 bases. This CDR3 has 16 residues. The V and J ends lost 0 bases and 4 bases, in that order; junction bases with no gene match: 5. Germline loops: CDR1 SNHLY, CDR2 FYNNEI. The CDR3 is CASSEATSVRYNEQFF. CDR3 nucleotides: TGTGCCAGCAGTGAAGCGACTAGCGTCCGTTACAATGAGCAGTTCTTC.

This clonotype was seen a handful of times. This chain connects TRBV18 to TRBJ1-1, with unresolved D. This CDR3 has 12 amino acids. V was clipped by 1 base and J by 4 bases, with 4 bases between them. Germline V gene lookup returns CDR1 KGHSH and CDR2 LQKENI. CDR3 in DNA: TGTGCCAGCTCACCACAGACCACTGAAGCTTTCTTT. This encodes CASSPQTTEAFF. Combining the CDR3 with reference TRBV18 and TRBJ1-1 gives the whole variable domain NAGVMQNPRHLVRRRGQEARLRCSPMKGHSHVYWYRQLPEEGLKFMVYLQKENIIDESGMPKERFSAEFPKEGPSILRIQQVVRGDSAAYFCASSPQTTEAFFGQGTRLTVV.

This clonotype was seen many times. The J gene is TRBJ1-6, the V gene TRBV19, with TRBD1 as a possible D gene (5 bases). This CDR3 has 19 residues. Trimming cost V 6 bases and J 0 bases, with 21 bases left between them. The V gene's germline CDR1 is LNHDA and CDR2 SQIVND (reference sequence). CDR3 nucleotides: TGTGCCAGTAGCCCAGCCGGGCCCAGGGCGAGCTCCTATAATTCACCCCTCCACTTT. Its translation: CASSPAGPRASSYNSPLHF.

This clonotype came up a few times. The chain is built from TRBV11-2 and TRBJ2-7; no clear D gene. Germline lookup yields CDR1 SGHAT and CDR2 FQNNGV. The V and J ends lost 2 bases and 11 bases respectively, with 16 bases between them. There are 13 residues in the CDR3. The CDR3 loop is CASSLSSPPLEYF. As DNA, the CDR3 is TGTGCCAGCAGCTTATCCTCCCCGCCTTTGGAGTACTTC.

This clonotype was observed a few times. Relative to the germline gene, one junction end is altered; a read error may explain this. The rearrangement links TRBV6-5 to TRBJ1-4; 11 bases map to TRBD1. The CDR3 contains 16 residues. Germline-derived CDR1 and CDR2 are MNHEY and SVGAGI. The CDR3 bases are TGTGCCAGCAGTTACCTACCGGGACAGGGGGAAGAAAAACTGTTCTTT. This sequence encodes CASSYLPGQGEEKLFF.

The CDR3 DNA follows: TGTGCCAGCAGCCCTGCCGGGACTGAACTTATAGATACGCAGTATTTT. This encodes CASSPAGTELIDTQYF. The chain recombines TRBV3-1 with TRBJ2-3; a weak D match, TRBD2 (6 bases). Trimming stripped 4 bases from V and 5 bases from J, with 19 bases between. Germline assignment: CDR1 LGHDT and CDR2 YNNKEL (reference sequence). The CDR3 consists of 16 residues.

This clonotype was detected many times. This sequence joins TRBV5-4 and TRBJ2-1, with 8 positions matching TRBD2. Germline V gene data show CDR1 as SGHNT and CDR2 as YYREEE (reference sequence). J gave up 4 bases and V 0 bases, and 3 bases lay outside the gene matches. The CDR3 has 15 amino acids. The chain's CDR3 is CASSLGSGVYNEQFF. In DNA form, the CDR3 reads TGTGCCAGCAGCTTGGGTAGCGGGGTATACAATGAGCAGTTCTTC.

This clonotype was recorded many times. The rearrangement uses TRBV19 and TRBJ1-1, with a weak D call TRBD1 (6 bases). Germline lookup yields CDR1 LNHDA and CDR2 SQIVND (reference sequence). V was shortened by 3 bases and J by 4 bases, with 21 bases between the two germline ends. The CDR3 is 17 amino acids. CDR3 amino acids: CASSIQGSSLESTEAFF. The CDR3 nucleotides read TGTGCCAGTAGTATCCAGGGGTCCTCCTTAGAGAGCACTGAAGCTTTCTTT.

This clonotype has a count of ten or more. The V call is TRBV3-1, the J call TRBJ1-4; D unclear. CDR1 and CDR2 (germline): LGHDT, YNNKEL (reference sequence). V was clipped by 6 bases and J by 4 bases, with 9 bases between them. This CDR3 is 13 amino acids long. The CDR3 region has the DNA TGTGCCAGCAGGACGGAAAATAATGAAAAACTGTTTTTT. As protein: CASRTENNEKLFF.